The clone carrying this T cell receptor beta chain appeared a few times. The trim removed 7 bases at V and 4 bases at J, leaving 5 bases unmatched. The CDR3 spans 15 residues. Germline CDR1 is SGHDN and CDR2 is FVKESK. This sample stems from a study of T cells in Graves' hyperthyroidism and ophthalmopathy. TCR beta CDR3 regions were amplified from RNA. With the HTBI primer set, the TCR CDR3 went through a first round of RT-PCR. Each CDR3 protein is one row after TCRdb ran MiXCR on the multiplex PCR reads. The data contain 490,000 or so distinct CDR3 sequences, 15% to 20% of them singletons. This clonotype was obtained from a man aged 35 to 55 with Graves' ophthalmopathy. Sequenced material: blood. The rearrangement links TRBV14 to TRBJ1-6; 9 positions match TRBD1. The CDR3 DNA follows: TGTGCCAGCAACAGGGGGCCTCTTTATAATTCACCCCTCCACTTT. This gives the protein CASNRGPLYNSPLHF. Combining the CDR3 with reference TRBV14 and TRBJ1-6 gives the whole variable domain EAGVTQFPSHSVIEKGQTVTLRCDPISGHDNLYWYRRVMGKEIKFLLHFVKESKQDESGMPNNRFLAERTGGTYSTLKVQPAELEDSGVYFCASNRGPLYNSPLHFGNGTRLTVT.